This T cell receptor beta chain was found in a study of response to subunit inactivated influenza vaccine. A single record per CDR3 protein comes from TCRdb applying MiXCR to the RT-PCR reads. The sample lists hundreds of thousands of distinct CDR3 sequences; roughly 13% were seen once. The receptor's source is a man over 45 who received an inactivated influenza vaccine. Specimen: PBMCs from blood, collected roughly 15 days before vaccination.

The CDR3 is CASSLGGLAGRASTDTQYF. CDR3 DNA: TGTGCCAGCAGCTTAGGAGGACTAGCGGGGAGAGCTAGCACAGATACGCAGTATTTT. The rearrangement uses TRBV5-4 and TRBJ2-3; 12 nucleotides match TRBD2. The CDR3 has 19 residues. J lost 0 bases, V lost 2 bases, and 10 bases had no gene match. Germline CDR1 and CDR2: SGHNT and YYREEE (reference sequence).